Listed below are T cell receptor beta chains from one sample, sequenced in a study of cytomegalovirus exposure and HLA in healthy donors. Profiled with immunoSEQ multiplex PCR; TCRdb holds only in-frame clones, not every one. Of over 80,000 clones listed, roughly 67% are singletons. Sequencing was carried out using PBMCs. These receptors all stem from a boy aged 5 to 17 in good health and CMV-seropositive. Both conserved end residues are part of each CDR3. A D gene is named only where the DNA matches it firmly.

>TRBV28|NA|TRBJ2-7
CASRSQGSSSHEQYF
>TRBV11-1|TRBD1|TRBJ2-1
CASSLWTGSSSYNEQFF
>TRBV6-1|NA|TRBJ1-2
CASSEAGHVCTF
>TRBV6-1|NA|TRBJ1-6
CASSEADSSSYNSPLHF
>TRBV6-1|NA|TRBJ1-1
CASMGGENTEAFF
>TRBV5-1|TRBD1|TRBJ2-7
CASQTGASQTITYEQYF
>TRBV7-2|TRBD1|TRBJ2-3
CASSLDRGTDTQYF
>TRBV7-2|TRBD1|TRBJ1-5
CASSRDRAQPQHF
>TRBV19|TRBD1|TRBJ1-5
CASSPMDRGGNQPQHF
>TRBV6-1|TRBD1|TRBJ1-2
CASSVDRGYGYTF